This T cell receptor beta chain comes out of a study of Ad26.COV2.S vaccination and SARS-CoV-2 variants. General observations from the study: In vaccinated individuals, spike-specific CD8+ and CD4+ T cell responses reportedly displayed substantial breadth.

Sequencing used immunoSEQ multiplex PCR; TCRdb keeps in-frame clones, though not all of them. This sample yields 380,000 or so clones, of which around 88% are seen a single time; around a tenth belongs to the top ten. Treatment indicated: approximately 18 received Ad26.COV2.S at low or high dose, single or two shots; about 5 received placebo; per-sample allocation not given. Sample collection was performed on day 63 after the first vaccine or placebo injection. Comments on this clone: The antigen is undetermined.

After removal of 6 bases from V and 4 bases from J, the junction contained 6 bases not matched to a gene. CDR3 length: 15 amino acids. The germline gives CDR1 MNHEY, CDR2 SVGAGI. The sample consisted of peripheral blood, taken in a trial of Ad26.COV2.S vaccine versus placebo. The chain joins TRBV6-5 to TRBJ1-3, with 10 bases aligning to TRBD1. The origin of this receptor is a person between 18 and 60 years old who received the Ad26.COV2.S COVID-19 vaccine or a placebo. The CDR3 sequence: CASRPGQGSGNTIYF. The CDR3 DNA follows: TGTGCCAGCAGACCGGGACAGGGGTCAGGAAACACCATATATTTT.